This T cell receptor beta chain was obtained from a study of blood T cell repertoires in COVID-19. About the study: The study drew acute and convalescent COVID-19 samples from the United States, Italy and Spain. The analysed material was cDNA or gDNA that came from T cells, B-cell-depleted T cells, or PBMCs.

V shed 0 bases and J shed 1 base, with 10 bases lying between them. The CDR3 runs to 15 residues. Germline CDR1 is LNHNV and CDR2 is YYDKDF (reference sequence). In the source study's methods: Reference gene primers were amplified, and this amplification served to estimate nucleated cell counts. Profiling relied on immunoSEQ multiplex PCR, and the TCRdb table lists in-frame clones only, not all of them. V and J calls and clone size come straight from that table; D and trimming were deduced from the DNA. The top ten hold 7.8% of the sample, which has 250,000 to 350,000 clones, around 87% seen once. Sequenced input: peripheral blood. This sequence was found in a woman in her forties or fifties who had recovered from COVID-19. The V and J genes are TRBV15 and TRBJ2-7; D might be TRBD1 (5 bases). CDR3: CATSREVGASYEQYF. The CDR3 nucleotides are TGTGCCACCAGCAGAGAGGTTGGGGCTTCCTACGAGCAGTACTTC.